This T cell receptor (beta chain) is drawn from a study of T cell repertoires in cytomegalovirus infection. The overall study: The public TCR beta signatures pointed to both CMV infection and matching HLA type.

Trimming shortened V by 1 base and J by 4 bases, and 8 bases separated the two germline ends. CDR1 SEHNR and CDR2 FQNEAQ come from the germline V gene (reference sequence). CDR3 size: 14 residues. A word on this clonotype: Its antigen is undetermined.

TCRdb reprocessed the reads with MiXCR, giving one entry per CDR3 protein. The table records some 480,000 distinct CDR3 sequences, roughly a third of them present only once. Study observations and caveats: In two of eight donors, the top clonotype was HLA-C-restricted CMV-specific.

The sequencing used cultured PBMCs, collected from culture after CMV antigen stimulation. J is TRBJ2-1 and V is TRBV7-9; the D gene is possibly TRBD1 (6 bases). This clonotype was sampled from a human donor in good health (CMV status not recorded). Some clones in this sample may be carry-over from other donors' samples. CDR3 in amino acids: CASSLGDRYNEQFF. The CDR3 region has the DNA TGTGCCAGCAGCTTAGGTGACAGGTACAATGAGCAGTTCTTC.